The entry below gives a single T cell receptor beta chain sequence along with its context. Antigen: not known. This CDR3 has 13 amino acids. Trimming pared 3 bases from V and 4 bases from J, leaving 6 bases between. Germline V gene sequence: CDR1 PRHDT, CDR2 FYEKMQ (reference sequence). Assay used: immunoSEQ multiplex PCR; TCRdb lists only in-frame clones, some missing. The sample gives about 110,000 clones, over 85% of which show up once; roughly 3% is in the top ten. These data belong to a study of T cell responses to AZD1222 COVID-19 vaccine. Broader study findings: No repertoire was sampled before or during the peak T cell response, only after it. Donors were mostly white British, more females; clonal diversity possibly underestimated.

The V and J genes are TRBV13 and TRBJ2-2; D not resolved. This receptor was obtained from an adult in good health. The specimen comprised peripheral blood, sampled on day 0 of MenACWY control vaccination. CDR3 DNA sequence: TGTGCCAGCAGCTTGAGCGTCACCGGGGAGCTGTTTTTT. Its translation: CASSLSVTGELFF.